One sample yielded the 28 T cell receptor beta chains listed below, sequenced in a study of blood T cell repertoires in COVID-19. Measured with immunoSEQ multiplex PCR; TCRdb has only the in-frame clones, and not every one. The table has roughly 250,000 clones, 70% to 90% seen once. The sequenced sample consisted of peripheral blood. These receptor sequences come from a woman aged 60 to 75 with active or convalescent COVID-19.

The chain is built from TRBV6-5 and TRBJ2-7; D is possibly TRBD2 (6 bases). Trimming shortened V by 8 bases and J by 2 bases, and 13 bases separated the two germline ends. CDR1 is MNHEY and CDR2 is SVGAGI in the germline V gene. The CDR3 is made up of 13 amino acids. The CDR3 nucleotides read TGTGCCAGCGAAGGGGAGGCGACCTACGAGCAGTACTTC. Residues: CASEGEATYEQYF.

V usage is TRBV6-1 and J usage is TRBJ1-1; no firm D call. Germline loops: CDR1 MNHNS, CDR2 SASEGT. Trimming pared 2 bases from V and 0 bases from J, leaving 7 bases between. This CDR3 comprises 14 residues. CDR3 DNA: TGTGCCAGCAGTGAAAGGACTATGAACACTGAAGCTTTCTTT. This codes for CASSERTMNTEAFF.

This rearrangement joins TRBV2 to TRBJ2-2; 9 bases map to TRBD1. CDR1 and CDR2 from the germline V gene are SNHLY and FYNNEI. V dropped 4 bases and J dropped 3; count of bases not matched to a gene: 6. The CDR3 length is 16 residues. This chain's CDR3 is CASSALRDRDTGELFF. The CDR3 nucleotides are TGTGCCAGCAGTGCTCTCCGGGACAGGGACACCGGGGAGCTGTTTTTT.

V is TRBV7-9 and J is TRBJ2-2; possible D gene TRBD2, 6 bases. Deletions cut 3 bases from V and 4 bases from J, with 9 bases between. This CDR3 region has 14 residues. Germline V CDR1 and CDR2: SEHNR, FQNEAQ (reference sequence). The CDR3 reads CASSLGLPTGELFF. In nucleotides, the CDR3 is TGTGCCAGCAGCTTGGGACTTCCCACCGGGGAGCTGTTTTTT.

This chain links TRBV4-1 with TRBJ2-1; 9 bases fit TRBD1. The CDR3 covers 16 residues. Germline V lookup: CDR1 MGHRA, CDR2 YSYEKL. V was clipped by 4 bases and J by 2 bases; unmatched bases: 6. CDR3 sequence reads: CASSRQRQGAYNEQFF. Here the CDR3 DNA reads TGCGCCAGCAGCCGACAACGACAGGGGGCCTACAATGAGCAGTTCTTC.

This clone has only one observation. The chain joins TRBV3-1 (or the pseudogene TRBV3-2) to TRBJ2-5, with TRBD2 matching 8 bases. The ends lost 3 bases at V and 2 bases at J; junction bases unmatched: 20. From germline, CDR1 is LGHDT and CDR2 YNNKEL (reference sequence). The CDR3 totals 20 residues. The CDR3 loop is CASSHTRSWRGAGRQETQYF. The DNA for the CDR3 is TGTGCCAGCAGCCATACCCGGTCCTGGCGGGGGGCGGGGAGGCAAGAGACCCAGTACTTC.

V gene TRBV7-9 combines with J gene TRBJ2-1; tentative D call: TRBD2 (6 bases). Germline CDR1 is SEHNR and CDR2 is FQNEAQ (reference sequence). The germline V and J ends were trimmed by 1 base and 12 bases, with 10 bases remaining between them. The CDR3 consists of 12 residues. The CDR3 DNA reads TGTGCCAGCAGCTTAGTCCGGGGGACGCAGTTCTTC. The encoded protein is CASSLVRGTQFF. The full variable domain, its missing parts supplied by reference TRBV7-9 and TRBJ2-1, is DTGVSQNPRHKITKRGQNVTFRCDPISEHNRLYWYRQTLGQGPEFLTYFQNEAQLEKSRLLSDRFSAERPKGSFSTLEIQRTEQGDSAMYLCASSLVRGTQFFGPGTRLTVL.

The chain links TRBV18 to TRBJ1-3; 8 bases are shared with TRBD1. CDR3 length equals 17 residues. The germline gives CDR1 KGHSH, CDR2 LQKENI. V shed 2 bases, J shed 0 bases, and the junction held 6 bases outside the gene matches. CDR3 residues: CASSPTQGAASGNTIYF. CDR3 bases: TGTGCCAGCTCACCAACGCAGGGGGCAGCCTCTGGAAACACCATATATTTT.

This sequence joins TRBV20-1 and TRBJ1-2; 8 bases are a match to TRBD1. CDR1 and CDR2 (germline): DFQATT, SNEGSKA (reference sequence). This CDR3 region has 11 residues. V lost 3 bases, J lost 8 bases, and 2 bases stayed unmatched. CDR3 in amino acids: CSARDRVGYTF. The CDR3 nucleotides read TGCAGTGCTAGGGACAGGGTCGGCTACACCTTC.

The chain has TRBV30 and TRBJ2-1; 13 bases fit TRBD2. This CDR3 is 20 amino acids long. Germline V gives CDR1 GTSNPN, CDR2 SVGIG (reference sequence). V gave up 4 bases and J gave up 5 bases; unmatched junction bases: 20. The CDR3 DNA is TGTGCCTGGAATAAACCCCGGACTAGCGGGAGACGATCGCGAAACAATGAGCAGTTCTTC. The encoded protein is CAWNKPRTSGRRSRNNEQFF.

The genes are TRBV7-8 and TRBJ2-5, with D possibly matching TRBD2 (7 bases). The V gene lost 7 bases and the J gene lost 5 bases, with 20 bases spanning the gap. The CDR3 runs 15 residues. Germline CDR1 is SGHVS and CDR2 is FQNEAQ. The CDR3 region is CASNPTGGGRETQYF. As DNA, the CDR3 is TGTGCCAGCAACCCCACTGGGGGGGGCAGGGAGACCCAGTACTTC.

V usage is TRBV5-6 and J usage is TRBJ2-5; possibly TRBD2 for D (5 bases). V dropped 0 bases and J dropped 7 bases, with 10 bases sitting between them. Germline loops: CDR1 SGHDT, CDR2 YYEEEE. CDR3 length: 13 residues. In DNA, the CDR3 is TGTGCCAGCAGCTTGGCCGCGGGTACGACCCAGTACTTC. Protein sequence: CASSLAAGTTQYF.

The gene calls are TRBV6-7 and TRBJ2-7, with 7 bases identical to TRBD2. TRBV6-7 is labeled an ORF, and its function is uncertain. This CDR3 has 12 residues. J lost 9 bases, V lost 2 bases, and 4 bases had no gene match. For the CDR3, the DNA is TGTGCCAGCAGTTACCTGACGGGGGGGCAGTACTTC. It translates to CASSYLTGGQYF.

CDR3 nucleotides: TGTGCCAGCAGTGAAGCGAGGCTAGCGGGAGATAATGAGCAGTTCTTC. The encoded protein is CASSEARLAGDNEQFF. The rearrangement uses TRBV2 and TRBJ2-1, with 10 bases lining up with TRBD2. Germline V gives CDR1 SNHLY, CDR2 FYNNEI. Trimming cost V 0 bases and J 7 bases; bases outside gene matches: 6. The CDR3 sequence is 16 residues long.

This chain joins TRBV7-8 and TRBJ1-5; 10 bases match TRBD1. This CDR3 is built from 16 residues. Unmatched junction bases numbered 6, after V lost 4 bases and J lost 3 bases. Germline V gives CDR1 SGHVS, CDR2 FQNEAQ. Here the CDR3 reads CASSSGTGALNQPQHF. CDR3 bases: TGTGCCAGCAGCTCAGGGACAGGGGCCCTCAATCAGCCCCAGCATTTT.

This clone was recorded only once. The chain joins TRBV6-1 to TRBJ2-1, with D possibly matching TRBD2 (6 bases). Germline CDR1 MNHNS, CDR2 SASEGT. V dropped 1 base and J dropped 9 bases, with 13 bases sitting between them. The CDR3 is 14 residues long. This CDR3 reads CASSEEGGAIEQFF. In nucleotides, the CDR3 is TGTGCCAGCAGTGAAGAAGGAGGGGCAATTGAGCAGTTCTTC.

The rearrangement joins TRBV5-1 to TRBJ2-2; D gene ambiguous. The CDR3 is 13 residues long. V lost 4 bases to trimming and J lost 6 bases, with 10 bases between them. The germline V gene encodes CDR1 SGHRS and CDR2 YFSETQ. CDR3 nucleotide sequence: TGCGCCAGCAGCCCCCTCGGAGCCGGGGAGCTGTTTTTT. Its translation is CASSPLGAGELFF.

The chain is built from TRBV10-2 and TRBJ1-1; 12 nucleotides agree with TRBD1. V lost 7 bases, J lost 0 bases, and 6 bases stayed unmatched. Germline V CDR1 and CDR2: WSHSY, SAAADI. The CDR3 runs to 16 residues. The CDR3 sequence: CASTGTGGAMNTEAFF. The CDR3 coding sequence is TGCGCCAGCACCGGGACAGGGGGCGCAATGAACACTGAAGCTTTCTTT.

This clone was counted many times. The chain joins TRBV7-2 to TRBJ2-3; D is possibly TRBD1 (5 bases). Trimming took off 4 bases at V and 4 bases at J, with 12 bases between the two ends. The CDR3 covers 14 residues. Germline V gene data show CDR1 as SGHTA and CDR2 as FQGNSA. This CDR3 reads CASSWQGGADTQYF. CDR3 sequence (DNA): TGTGCCAGCAGCTGGCAGGGCGGCGCAGATACGCAGTATTTT. The variable domain in full, completed from reference TRBV7-2 and TRBJ2-3, reads GAGVSQSPSNKVTEKGKDVELRCDPISGHTALYWYRQSLGQGLEFLIYFQGNSAPDKSGLPSDRFSAERTGGSVSTLTIQRTQQEDSAVYLCASSWQGGADTQYFGPGTRLTVL.

This chain joins TRBV19 and TRBJ2-5; 11 nucleotides match TRBD1. Germline values: CDR1 LNHDA, CDR2 SQIVND (reference sequence). V trimming: 5 bases; J trimming: 5 bases; junction bases outside the gene matches: 4. This CDR3 has 14 amino acids. The CDR3 loop is CASSEGQGGETQYF. DNA of the CDR3: TGTGCCAGTAGTGAGGGACAGGGGGGGGAGACCCAGTACTTC.

The chain links TRBV3-1 (or the pseudogene TRBV3-2) to TRBJ2-1, with 7 bases identical to TRBD2. Germline V gene data show CDR1 as LGHDT and CDR2 as YNNKEL (reference sequence). The CDR3 has 14 residues. Germline trimming cut 7 bases from V and 5 bases from J; bases unmatched to any gene: 8. The CDR3 sequence is CASNLASGNNEQFF. The CDR3 region has the DNA TGTGCCAGCAATCTCGCTAGCGGTAACAATGAGCAGTTCTTC.

The chain uses TRBV2 and TRBJ1-3; TRBD1 aligns across 11 bases. This CDR3 comprises 15 residues. CDR1 is SNHLY and CDR2 is FYNNEI in the germline V gene. V shed 11 bases and J 0 bases; nucleotides not matched to a gene: 6. The CDR3 DNA is TGTGCCTGGGGGACAGGGGGAATCTCTGGAAACACCATATATTTT. Amino acids: CAWGTGGISGNTIYF.

The rearrangement joins TRBV4-2 to TRBJ1-5; weak D call: TRBD1 (5 bases). Trimming pared 4 bases from V and 5 bases from J, leaving 15 bases between. This CDR3 region has 15 residues. Germline CDR1 reads LGHNA; CDR2 reads YNFKEQ. Written as DNA, the CDR3 is TGTGCCAGCAGCCGCGACAGACACCTGGATCAGCCCCAGCATTTT. Protein: CASSRDRHLDQPQHF.

The chain joins TRBV19 to TRBJ1-1; TRBD1 aligns across 9 bases. The CDR3 sequence is 13 residues long. V gave up 6 bases and J gave up 11 bases; unmatched junction bases: 10. The germline V gene has CDR1 LNHDA and CDR2 SQIVND (reference sequence). The CDR3, as DNA: TGTGCCAGTAGGCTGACAGGGGGTGGTGAGGCTTTCTTT. Its protein product is CASRLTGGGEAFF.

The chain employs TRBV7-9 and TRBJ1-2, with D perhaps matching TRBD1 (6 bases). Germline CDR1 reads SEHNR; CDR2 reads FQNEAQ (reference sequence). The CDR3 runs to 15 residues. The V end lost 3 bases, the J end lost 3 bases, and 14 bases lay between the germline ends. CDR3 in DNA: TGTGCCAGCAGCTTCCTGGGGGCTGGAGACTATGGCTACACCTTC. The encoded protein is CASSFLGAGDYGYTF.

V and J are TRBV3-1 (or the pseudogene TRBV3-2) and TRBJ1-6; the D gene is possibly TRBD1 (6 bases). Germline lookup yields CDR1 LGHDT and CDR2 YNNKEL (reference sequence). V lost 3 bases and J 10 bases, leaving 13 bases between the germline ends. The CDR3 has 14 residues. The CDR3 reads CASSQDSLGSPLHF. The CDR3 nucleotides read TGTGCCAGCAGCCAGGACAGTCTTGGATCACCCCTCCACTTT.

In this sample, this clone turned up once. The chain carries TRBV3-1 (or the pseudogene TRBV3-2) and TRBJ2-1; 10 nucleotides line up with TRBD2. V was pared by 4 bases and J by 5 bases, with 5 bases of the junction left unmatched. In germline, CDR1 is LGHDT, CDR2 YNNKEL (reference sequence). This CDR3 is built from 15 residues. The CDR3 sequence: CASSRGTSVNNEQFF. CDR3 in DNA: TGTGCCAGCAGCCGCGGGACTAGCGTAAACAATGAGCAGTTCTTC.

This clone was observed a few times. The gene calls are TRBV11-2 and TRBJ2-3; D is ambiguous. Germline lookup yields CDR1 SGHAT and CDR2 FQNNGV. Trimming removed 3 bases from V and 0 bases from J, with 10 bases in between. The CDR3 is 15 residues long. CDR3 loop: CASSLGTPSTDTQYF. The CDR3 coding sequence is TGTGCCAGCAGCTTGGGCACCCCCAGCACAGATACGCAGTATTTT.